Listed here are 24 T cell receptor beta chains from one sample, sequenced in a study of beta chain features in type 1 diabetes. Since all of the isolated RNA was reverse transcribed, expressed TCRB transcripts were what got sequenced. TCRdb's copy holds only in-frame clones and misses some; the assay was immunoSEQ multiplex PCR. The table lists 430,000 or so clones, roughly 10% of them singletons. Specimen: naive CD4+ T cells from blood. The source of these receptors is a woman between 18 and 29 years old in good health.

This clone was detected only a few times. The chain links TRBV6-5 to TRBJ2-7; D uncertain. V was clipped by 10 bases and J by 4 bases, with 17 bases between them. This CDR3 region has 13 residues. Per germline, CDR1 MNHEY and CDR2 SVGAGI. CDR3 nucleotide sequence: TGTGCCACCTACCACACGTCCGTTTACGAGCAGTACTTC. This gives the protein CATYHTSVYEQYF.

V gene TRBV7-2 combines with J gene TRBJ2-2, with no clear D. The germline V and J ends were trimmed by 6 bases and 6 bases, with 11 bases remaining between them. From germline, CDR1 is SGHTA and CDR2 FQGNSA. CDR3 size: 13 residues. CDR3 DNA: TGTGCCAGCAGTACCAGTAGGGCCGGGGAGCTGTTTTTT. Protein product: CASSTSRAGELFF.

The chain is built from TRBV9 and TRBJ2-1, with D tentatively TRBD1 (5 bases). Germline V gene sequence: CDR1 SGDLS, CDR2 YYNGEE. This CDR3 is 12 amino acids long. Trimming pared 8 bases from V and 7 bases from J, leaving 13 bases between. CDR3 DNA sequence: TGTGCCAGTACAGTAGGGGAAAATGAGCAGTTCTTC. This encodes CASTVGENEQFF. The variable domain in full, with the rest retrieved from reference TRBV9 and TRBJ2-1, is DSGVTQTPKHLITATGQRVTLRCSPRSGDLSVYWYQQSLDQGLQFLIQYYNGEERAKGNILERFSAQQFPDLHSELNLSSLELGDSALYFCASTVGENEQFFGPGTRLTVL.

The gene calls are TRBV5-4 and TRBJ1-2, with D possibly TRBD1 on 6 matching bases. This CDR3 spans 14 amino acids. V lost 4 bases, J lost 5 bases, and 15 bases lay in between. In germline, CDR1 is SGHNT, CDR2 YYREEE (reference sequence). CDR3 region: CASSGRDTSYGYTF. DNA for the CDR3: TGTGCCAGCAGCGGACGGGACACTAGTTATGGCTACACCTTC.

The rearrangement uses TRBV29-1 and TRBJ2-2, with D unresolved. The CDR3 runs 16 residues. From germline, CDR1 is SQVTM and CDR2 ANQGSEA. Trimming took off 5 bases at V and 0 bases at J, with 16 bases between the two ends. The CDR3 DNA follows: TGCAGCGTTCAGCTACGGATCCCATCGAACACCGGGGAGCTGTTTTTT. It codes for CSVQLRIPSNTGELFF.

The chain joins TRBV4-3 to TRBJ2-4, with D possibly TRBD2 on 7 matching bases. The CDR3 runs to 17 residues. V lost 0 bases to trimming and J lost 1 base, with 13 bases between them. Per germline, CDR1 LGHNA and CDR2 YSLEER. CDR3: CASSQDGGGAAKNIQYF. For the CDR3, the DNA is TGCGCCAGCAGCCAAGACGGCGGGGGCGCGGCCAAAAACATTCAGTACTTC.

This chain connects TRBV19 to TRBJ1-2, with TRBD1 matching over 8 bases. In germline, CDR1 is LNHDA, CDR2 SQIVND (reference sequence). The CDR3 contains 15 residues. The junction had 4 bases not matched to a gene; V was cut back by 0 bases and J by 4 bases. The CDR3 DNA is TGTGCCAGTAGTATAGACTGGGGACAGGCCTATGGCTACACCTTC. Its protein is CASSIDWGQAYGYTF.

The sample holds a few counts of this clone. Different DNA sequences within this sample yield the same CDR3. This chain links TRBV9 with TRBJ1-1; 8 nucleotides match TRBD1. There are 15 residues in the CDR3. The germline gives CDR1 SGDLS, CDR2 YYNGEE. V lost 2 bases to trimming and J lost 1 base; unmatched junction nucleotides: 4. The CDR3 nucleotides are TGTGCCAGCAGCGTCGCGGGACAGGCGAACACTGAAGCTTTCTTT. This codes for CASSVAGQANTEAFF.

J is TRBJ2-3 and V is TRBV7-3; D gene uncertain. The CDR3 has 14 amino acids. Germline CDR1 and CDR2: SGHTA and FQGTGA. Trimming pared 2 bases from V and 3 bases from J, leaving 9 bases between. The CDR3 is CASSLVGQTDTQYF. The CDR3 bases are TGTGCCAGCAGCTTAGTTGGCCAAACAGATACGCAGTATTTT.

This clone was counted only a few times. The DNA of the CDR3 is TGTGCCAGCGGTAGGGAAGCCGGAAACACCATATATTTT. It is translated as CASGREAGNTIYF. This rearrangement joins TRBV2 to TRBJ1-3; D gene uncertain. CDR1 and CDR2 from the germline V gene are SNHLY and FYNNEI. The CDR3 loop spans 13 amino acids. The V and J ends lost 8 bases and 4 bases respectively, with 12 bases between them.

This clone was seen only a few times. The chain is built from TRBV5-4 and TRBJ2-7, with unresolved D. The germline V gene has CDR1 SGHNT and CDR2 YYREEE (reference sequence). This CDR3 has 15 residues. The germline V and J ends were trimmed by 0 bases and 1 base, with 11 bases remaining between them. The CDR3 DNA reads TGTGCCAGCAGCTTGGATCTCGGACGGTCCTACGAGCAGTACTTC. It translates to CASSLDLGRSYEQYF.

This chain joins TRBV18 and TRBJ1-1; D gene ambiguous. This CDR3 is 13 amino acids long. V lost 3 bases to trimming and J lost 1 base, with 6 bases between them. The germline V gene has CDR1 KGHSH and CDR2 LQKENI. DNA of the CDR3: TGTGCCAGCTCACCTGACAAGAACACTGAAGCTTTCTTT. Translation: CASSPDKNTEAFF.

The gene calls are TRBV14 and TRBJ2-5; a weak D match, TRBD2 (6 bases). The CDR3 is 15 residues long. Germline values: CDR1 SGHDN, CDR2 FVKESK. V was cut by 0 bases and J by 5 bases, with 13 bases left in between. CDR3: CASSQDGRSGETQYF. Here the CDR3 DNA reads TGTGCCAGCAGCCAAGATGGGAGGAGCGGCGAGACCCAGTACTTC.

This clone was picked up a small number of times. The rearrangement uses TRBV6-6 and TRBJ2-4, with D maybe TRBD2 (6 bases). V was pared by 3 bases and J by 2 bases, with 11 bases between. The CDR3 totals 15 residues. Germline CDR1 and CDR2: MNHNY and SVGAGI (reference sequence). CDR3 nucleotide sequence: TGTGCCAGCAGTTATGCCGGGAGAACCAAAAACATTCAGTACTTC. Translating gives CASSYAGRTKNIQYF.

A few counts support this clone. The rearrangement joins TRBV9 to TRBJ2-1; 11 nucleotides line up with TRBD2. The germline V gene has CDR1 SGDLS and CDR2 YYNGEE. V gave up 3 bases and J gave up 5 bases; unmatched junction bases: 4. The CDR3 has 15 residues. CDR3 in amino acids: CASSASSGGNNEQFF. The CDR3 nucleotides read TGTGCCAGCAGCGCATCTAGCGGGGGGAACAATGAGCAGTTCTTC. Supplemented by reference TRBV9 and TRBJ2-1, the full variable domain reads DSGVTQTPKHLITATGQRVTLRCSPRSGDLSVYWYQQSLDQGLQFLIQYYNGEERAKGNILERFSAQQFPDLHSELNLSSLELGDSALYFCASSASSGGNNEQFFGPGTRLTVL.

V gene TRBV6-5 combines with J gene TRBJ1-1; no definite D call. V lost 8 bases and J 5 bases, leaving 15 bases between the germline ends. This CDR3 has 13 amino acids. The germline CDR1 and CDR2 sequences are MNHEY and SVGAGI. CDR3 DNA: TGTGCCAGCGCAGTCAGGCGACTGACTGAAGCTTTCTTT. Translation: CASAVRRLTEAFF.

In its sample, this clone was seen a few times. Here the CDR3 DNA reads TGCAGCGTTGCAGGTTGGCAGGGGGAGACCCAGTACTTC. Translating it yields CSVAGWQGETQYF. V usage is TRBV29-1 and J usage is TRBJ2-5; a weak D match, TRBD1 (6 bases). V lost 4 bases and J 5 bases, leaving 14 bases between the germline ends. Germline V gene sequence: CDR1 SQVTM, CDR2 ANQGSEA. This CDR3 region has 13 residues.

This clone was counted only a few times. V and J are TRBV5-1 and TRBJ2-5; D gene uncertain. Per germline, CDR1 SGHRS and CDR2 YFSETQ. Trimming pared 2 bases from V and 2 bases from J, leaving 10 bases between. CDR3 length: 14 amino acids. CDR3 loop: CASSFKVGQETQYF. The CDR3 bases are TGCGCCAGCAGCTTCAAAGTGGGGCAAGAGACCCAGTACTTC.

The rearrangement joins TRBV11-3 to TRBJ2-3; TRBD2 agrees at 10 bases. J gave up 5 bases and V 5 bases, and 22 bases lay outside the gene matches. The CDR3 extends over 20 amino acids. Germline V CDR1 and CDR2: SGHNT, YENEEA. CDR3 residues: CASSPFPATDLAGVEDTQYF. CDR3 nucleotide sequence: TGTGCCAGCAGCCCCTTTCCCGCGACTGACCTAGCGGGAGTGGAAGATACGCAGTATTTT.

The chain employs TRBV2 and TRBJ2-3; D remains ambiguous. The V and J ends lost 6 bases and 5 bases respectively, with 6 bases between them. This CDR3 has 11 residues. CDR1 SNHLY and CDR2 FYNNEI come from the germline V gene. CDR3 sequence reads: CASSPQDTQYF. CDR3 DNA: TGTGCCAGCAGCCCCCAAGATACGCAGTATTTT.

The V call is TRBV5-1, the J call TRBJ2-5, with TRBD2 identical over 7 bases. V shed 2 bases, J shed 5 bases, and the junction held 6 bases outside the gene matches. CDR1 and CDR2 (germline): SGHRS, YFSETQ. This CDR3 comprises 14 residues. This CDR3 reads CASSFLGAGETQYF. The CDR3 DNA is TGCGCCAGCAGCTTCTTAGGAGCGGGGGAGACCCAGTACTTC.

This chain connects TRBV2 to TRBJ2-1; 9 positions agree with TRBD1. Germline V CDR1 and CDR2: SNHLY, FYNNEI. With V trimmed by 7 bases and J by 4 bases, 8 bases remained unmatched. The CDR3 runs to 15 residues. The DNA for the CDR3 is TGTGCCAGCACGGAGGACAGGGGTTCATACAATGAGCAGTTCTTC. Protein sequence: CASTEDRGSYNEQFF.

This clone was detected a few times. The chain links TRBV2 to TRBJ1-2, with no clear D. V was cut by 7 bases and J by 5 bases, with 14 bases left in between. The CDR3 spans 13 residues. Germline values: CDR1 SNHLY, CDR2 FYNNEI. Written as DNA, the CDR3 is TGTGCCAGCATTATTGAGGGTCCTTATGGCTACACCTTC. Its protein is CASIIEGPYGYTF.

The V and J genes are TRBV30 and TRBJ1-5, with 8 bases fitting TRBD1. The CDR3 covers 14 residues. CDR1 and CDR2 from the germline V gene are GTSNPN and SVGIG (reference sequence). The junction had 6 bases not matched to a gene; V was cut back by 2 bases and J by 6 bases. The CDR3 DNA reads as TGTGCCTGGAGTCCCGACAGGGGCAGTCAGCCCCAGCATTTT. Translation: CAWSPDRGSQPQHF.